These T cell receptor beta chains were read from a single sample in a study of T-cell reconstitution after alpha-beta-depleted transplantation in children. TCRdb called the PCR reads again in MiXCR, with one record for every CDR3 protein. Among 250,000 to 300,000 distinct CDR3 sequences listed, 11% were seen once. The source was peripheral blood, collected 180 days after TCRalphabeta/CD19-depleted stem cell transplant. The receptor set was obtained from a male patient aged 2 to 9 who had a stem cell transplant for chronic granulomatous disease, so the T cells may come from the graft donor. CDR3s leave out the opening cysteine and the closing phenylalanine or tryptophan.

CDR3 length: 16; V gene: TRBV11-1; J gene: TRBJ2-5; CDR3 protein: ASSFYPGQGLGGETQY
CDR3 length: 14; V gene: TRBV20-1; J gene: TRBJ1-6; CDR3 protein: SARSSWGRDNSPLH
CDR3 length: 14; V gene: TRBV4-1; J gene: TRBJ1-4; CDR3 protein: ASSQRGGSRNEKLF
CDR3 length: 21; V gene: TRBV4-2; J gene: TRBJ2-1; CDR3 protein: ASSPRLAGASRMTRRSYNEQF
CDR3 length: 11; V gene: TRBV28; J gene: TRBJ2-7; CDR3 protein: ASRAGGTNEQY
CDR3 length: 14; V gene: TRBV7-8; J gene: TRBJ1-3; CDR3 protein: ASSPVSRASGNTIY
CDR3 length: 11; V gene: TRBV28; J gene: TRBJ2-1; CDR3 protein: VTLRQRYNEQF
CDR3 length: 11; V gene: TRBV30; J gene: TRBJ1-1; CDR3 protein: AWRGQMNTEAF
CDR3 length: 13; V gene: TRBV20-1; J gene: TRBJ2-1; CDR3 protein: SARDNQVSYNEQF
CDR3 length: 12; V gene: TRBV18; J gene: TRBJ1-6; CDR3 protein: ASSSKGVDSPLH
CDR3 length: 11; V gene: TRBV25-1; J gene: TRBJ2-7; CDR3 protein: ASSDLGNYEQY
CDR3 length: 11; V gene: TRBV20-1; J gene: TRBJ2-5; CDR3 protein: SARRELWETQY
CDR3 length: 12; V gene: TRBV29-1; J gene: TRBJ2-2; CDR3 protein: SVDSGANTGELF
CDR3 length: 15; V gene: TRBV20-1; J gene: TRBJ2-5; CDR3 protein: SARSRQGRVIGETQY
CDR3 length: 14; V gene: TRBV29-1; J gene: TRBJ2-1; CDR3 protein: SVEGRAGGQYNEQF
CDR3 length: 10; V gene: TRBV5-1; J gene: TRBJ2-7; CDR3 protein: ASSSQGREQY
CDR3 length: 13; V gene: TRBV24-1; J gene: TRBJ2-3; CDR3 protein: ATSDSRGRTDTQY